Presented here are 27 T cell receptor beta chains from one specimen sequenced in a study of cytomegalovirus exposure and HLA in healthy donors. PCR amplification relied on 60 Vbeta primers (plus 13 Jbeta primers). Sequencing used immunoSEQ multiplex PCR; TCRdb keeps in-frame clones, though not all of them. The repertoire holds under 300,000 clones, with almost 85% as singletons. Sequencing used PBMCs. These receptors were obtained from a woman between 40 and 50 years old in good health and CMV-seropositive.

The chain joins TRBV5-4 to TRBJ1-3; 9 nucleotides align to TRBD1. This CDR3 spans 19 amino acids. In germline, CDR1 is SGHNT, CDR2 YYREEE (reference sequence). V trimming: 0 bases; J trimming: 2 bases; junction bases outside the gene matches: 12. The CDR3 DNA sequence: TGTGCCAGCAGCTTGGAGCCCGGGGGGACAGGGAGGGCTGGAAACACCATATATTTT. It specifies CASSLEPGGTGRAGNTIYF.

The rearrangement joins TRBV28 to TRBJ2-4, with 14 bases fitting TRBD2. V shed 1 base, J shed 0 bases, and the junction held 5 bases outside the gene matches. CDR1 is MDHEN, CDR2 SYDVKM, per germline. The CDR3 length is 19 residues. As DNA, the CDR3 is TGTGCCAGCAGTTTATTTGGACTAGCGGGAGGACTAGCCAAAAACATTCAGTACTTC. Translation: CASSLFGLAGGLAKNIQYF.

This clone appeared a single time. Written as DNA, the CDR3 is TGTGCCAGTACCACCCGGCTGTATCAGGGACAGGGTCTTCCTCCGGGACTGTTTTTT. This translates into CASTTRLYQGQGLPPGLFF. The V call is TRBV19, the J call TRBJ2-2; 9 nucleotides match TRBD1. Trimming cost V 7 bases and J 14 bases; bases outside gene matches: 29. In germline, CDR1 is LNHDA, CDR2 SQIVND (reference sequence). The CDR3 covers 19 residues.

This chain connects TRBV27 to TRBJ2-1, with TRBD2 matching 7 bases. The CDR3 contains 15 residues. J was trimmed by 3 bases and V by 7 bases; bases with no gene match: 9. Germline-derived CDR1 and CDR2 are MNHEY and SMNVEV (reference sequence). CDR3 residues: CASTERGRRYNEQFF. The CDR3 DNA reads as TGTGCCAGCACTGAGCGGGGCCGACGCTACAATGAGCAGTTCTTC.

The gene calls are TRBV7-3 and TRBJ1-5, with D perhaps matching TRBD1 (5 bases). CDR1 SGHTA and CDR2 FQGTGA come from the germline V gene. Between the trimmed V and J ends, which lost 1 base and 0 bases, there was a span of 13 bases. CDR3 length equals 17 residues. The CDR3 loop reads CASSLRPQGHSNQPQHF. Written as DNA, the CDR3 is TGTGCCAGCAGCTTAAGACCCCAGGGTCATAGCAATCAGCCCCAGCATTTT.

The J gene is TRBJ2-7, the V gene TRBV27, with 10 bases fitting TRBD2. The germline gives CDR1 MNHEY, CDR2 SMNVEV (reference sequence). The V segment lost 6 bases and the J segment 6 bases; nucleotides outside the gene matches: 5. The CDR3 totals 13 residues. CDR3 protein: CASRQSGRGEQYF. As DNA, the CDR3 is TGTGCCAGCAGGCAGAGCGGGAGGGGCGAGCAGTACTTC.

The V gene is TRBV9, the J gene TRBJ1-5; D is perhaps TRBD1 (5 bases). Trimming took off 1 base at V and 3 bases at J, with 11 bases between the two ends. Germline V gene data show CDR1 as SGDLS and CDR2 as YYNGEE. CDR3 length equals 15 residues. The CDR3 DNA reads TGTGCCAGCAGCGTAACCCGACAGTACAATCAGCCCCAGCATTTT. Encoded protein: CASSVTRQYNQPQHF.

In this sample, this clone turned up once. The chain uses TRBV7-9 and TRBJ1-4; 7 nucleotides match TRBD1. V shed 1 base and J 7 bases; nucleotides not matched to a gene: 6. The CDR3 runs to 15 residues. CDR1 SEHNR and CDR2 FQNEAQ come from the germline V gene (reference sequence). CDR3 region: CASSLVTGEVEKLFF. Written as DNA, the CDR3 is TGTGCCAGCAGCTTAGTTACAGGGGAAGTTGAAAAACTGTTTTTT.

The rearrangement joins TRBV6-6 to TRBJ2-2, with 7 bases fitting TRBD2. The CDR3 loop spans 15 amino acids. Germline V gene data show CDR1 as MNHNY and CDR2 as SVGAGI (reference sequence). The V gene end was trimmed by 0 bases and the J gene end by 7 bases; junction bases not matched to a gene: 5. The CDR3 DNA sequence: TGTGCCAGCAGTTACTCGGGAGGGACGGGCGGGGAGCTGTTTTTT. Translation: CASSYSGGTGGELFF.

About this clone itself: Other nucleotide sequences from this sample produce the same CDR3. V and J are TRBV9 and TRBJ2-7; tentatively, D is TRBD1 (6 bases). From germline, CDR1 is SGDLS and CDR2 YYNGEE. The CDR3 is 14 residues long. Trimming took 7 bases from V and 3 from J, leaving 17 bases between them. CDR3 sequence reads: CASSPSGTSYEQYF. In DNA, the CDR3 is TGTGCCAGCTCCCCCTCCGGGACAAGCTACGAGCAGTACTTC.

The chain links TRBV29-1 to TRBJ1-1, with D tentatively TRBD1 (6 bases). Germline CDR1 reads SQVTM; CDR2 reads ANQGSEA. There are 12 residues in the CDR3. V lost 6 bases, J lost 5 bases, and 13 bases lay in between. For the CDR3, the DNA is TGCAGCGTGGGGGGAGGGGGGACTGAAGCTTTCTTT. Its protein product is CSVGGGGTEAFF.

V usage is TRBV7-2 and J usage is TRBJ1-5; unclear D gene. This CDR3 comprises 17 residues. Germline V CDR1 and CDR2: SGHTA, FQGNSA. Trimming took 5 bases from V and 6 from J, leaving 23 bases between them. The CDR3 nucleotides are TGTGCCAGCAGCCTCACCCCCGGCGGTTTTGGGAGTCAGCCCCAGCATTTT. As protein: CASSLTPGGFGSQPQHF. Based on the CDR3 plus reference TRBV7-2 and TRBJ1-5, the full variable domain is GAGVSQSPSNKVTEKGKDVELRCDPISGHTALYWYRQSLGQGLEFLIYFQGNSAPDKSGLPSDRFSAERTGGSVSTLTIQRTQQEDSAVYLCASSLTPGGFGSQPQHFGDGTRLSIL.

This clone was counted between two and nine times. The chain has TRBV5-1 and TRBJ2-1; 9 positions match TRBD2. Trimming cost V 0 bases and J 9 bases; bases outside gene matches: 10. Germline CDR1 reads SGHRS; CDR2 reads YFSETQ. This CDR3 has 16 residues. As DNA, the CDR3 is TGCGCCAGCAGCTTGGTAGCGGGGGATCGCAGCGGTGAGCAGTTCTTC. It translates to CASSLVAGDRSGEQFF. Full variable domain (missing parts from reference TRBV5-1 and TRBJ2-1): KAGVTQTPRYLIKTRGQQVTLSCSPISGHRSVSWYQQTPGQGLQFLFEYFSETQRNKGNFPGRFSGRQFSNSRSEMNVSTLELGDSALYLCASSLVAGDRSGEQFFGPGTRLTVL.

CDR3 bases: TGTGCCAGCAGCCTACAGCGGGGCTACGAGCAGTACTTC. Amino acids: CASSLQRGYEQYF. J is TRBJ2-7 and V is TRBV13, with 7 bases lining up with TRBD2. CDR3 length: 13 amino acids. Per the germline V gene, CDR1 is PRHDT and CDR2 is FYEKMQ (reference sequence). J gave up 3 bases and V 5 bases, and 4 bases lay outside the gene matches.

The chain uses TRBV5-4 and TRBJ2-1; D possibly corresponds to TRBD2 (7 bases). Between the trimmed V and J ends, which lost 0 bases and 5 bases, there was a span of 18 bases. The V gene's germline CDR1 is SGHNT and CDR2 YYREEE (reference sequence). The CDR3 has 17 residues. CDR3 nucleotide sequence: TGTGCCAGCAGCTTGGGGGTGATAGGGGGGGGGAACAATGAGCAGTTCTTC. Protein product: CASSLGVIGGGNNEQFF.

The chain links TRBV10-3 to TRBJ2-3, with D possibly being TRBD1 (6 bases). V was shortened by 7 bases and J by 4 bases, with 18 bases between the two germline ends. Germline values: CDR1 ENHRY, CDR2 SYGVKD. This CDR3 is 15 amino acids long. The CDR3 DNA reads as TGTGCCATCAATCAGGTTGGGGGCGGCGCAGATACGCAGTATTTT. Residues: CAINQVGGGADTQYF.

This clone appeared once. J is TRBJ2-1 and V is TRBV9, with 8 bases fitting TRBD2. This CDR3 is 17 amino acids long. Germline V gives CDR1 SGDLS, CDR2 YYNGEE. After removal of 4 bases from V and 8 bases from J, the junction contained 17 bases not matched to a gene. The CDR3 bases are TGTGCCAGCAGCACCAGAACCGGGACTAGAGGTTCCGATGAGCAGTTCTTC. Translation: CASSTRTGTRGSDEQFF.

The chain is built from TRBV6-1 and TRBJ1-2, with 9 bases fitting TRBD1. V shed 7 bases and J 2 bases; nucleotides not matched to a gene: 5. This CDR3 region has 14 residues. CDR1 MNHNS and CDR2 SASEGT come from the germline V gene. CDR3 amino acids: CASIRQGGNYGYTF. The CDR3 DNA follows: TGTGCCAGCATCAGACAGGGGGGAAACTATGGCTACACCTTC.

Points on this clone: At one end, the junction sequence differs from germline, possibly due to a read error. The gene calls are TRBV9 and TRBJ2-7; tentatively, D is TRBD2 (5 bases). The CDR3 spans 14 residues. Per germline, CDR1 SGDLS and CDR2 YYNGEE. This chain's CDR3 is CASSVGPGSSEQYF. The CDR3 DNA reads TGTGCCAGCAGCGTAGGGCCGGGGTCCTCCGAGCAGTACTTC.

The chain links TRBV7-2 to TRBJ1-1; perhaps TRBD1 as D (5 bases). The CDR3 loop spans 13 amino acids. The V and J ends lost 4 bases and 2 bases respectively, with 8 bases between them. Germline values: CDR1 SGHTA, CDR2 FQGNSA. DNA of the CDR3: TGTGCCAGCAGCTCCGACAGAAACACTGAAGCTTTCTTT. It specifies CASSSDRNTEAFF.

The chain has TRBV19 and TRBJ1-4, with D possibly matching TRBD1 (5 bases). Looked up from germline, CDR1 is LNHDA and CDR2 is SQIVND (reference sequence). V lost 7 bases, J lost 3 bases, and 15 bases lay in between. The CDR3 covers 15 residues. CDR3 sequence: CASTLDRPPNEKLFF. The CDR3, as DNA: TGTGCCAGTACCCTTGACAGACCGCCTAATGAAAAACTGTTTTTT.

This chain connects TRBV27 to TRBJ2-2; 7 bases are a match to TRBD1. Looked up from germline, CDR1 is MNHEY and CDR2 is SMNVEV (reference sequence). V trimming: 6 bases; J trimming: 0 bases; junction bases outside the gene matches: 4. This CDR3 is 15 amino acids long. The CDR3: CASRQGQTNTGELFF. As DNA, the CDR3 is TGTGCCAGCAGACAGGGGCAGACGAACACCGGGGAGCTGTTTTTT.

The chain uses TRBV6-5 and TRBJ2-2; D unresolved. V was clipped by 5 bases and J by 4 bases, with 14 bases between them. The germline gives CDR1 MNHEY, CDR2 SVGAGI. This CDR3 contains 15 residues. The CDR3 region has the DNA TGTGCCAGCAGTCCGAACCCCACGGGCACCGGGGAGCTGTTTTTT. It yields the protein CASSPNPTGTGELFF.

The gene calls are TRBV19 and TRBJ2-1; 10 bases are shared with TRBD2. After removal of 5 bases from V and 7 bases from J, the junction contained 11 bases not matched to a gene. CDR3 length: 16 residues. Germline V CDR1 and CDR2: LNHDA, SQIVND (reference sequence). The CDR3 DNA reads TGTGCCAGTAGTGTCCTAGCGGGAGAATTAAGGAATGAGCAGTTCTTC. Protein: CASSVLAGELRNEQFF. The variable domain in full, completed from reference TRBV19 and TRBJ2-1, reads DGGITQSPKYLFRKEGQNVTLSCEQNLNHDAMYWYRQDPGQGLRLIYYSQIVNDFQKGDIAEGYSVSREKKESFPLTVTSAQKNPTAFYLCASSVLAGELRNEQFFGPGTRLTVL.

This sequence joins TRBV6-4 and TRBJ1-1; D uncertain. The length of the CDR3 is 12 residues. The germline V gene encodes CDR1 MRHNA and CDR2 SNTAGT. V was trimmed by 5 bases and J by 6 bases, leaving 10 bases between them. As DNA, the CDR3 is TGTGCCAGCAGTAGACAAGCCCCTGAAGCTTTCTTT. It translates to CASSRQAPEAFF.

The chain employs TRBV6-1 and TRBJ1-1, with unresolved D. Trimming took off 4 bases at V and 2 bases at J, with 8 bases between the two ends. CDR1 MNHNS and CDR2 SASEGT come from the germline V gene. The CDR3 totals 13 residues. In nucleotides, the CDR3 is TGTGCCAGCAGTGTGTCCCAAAACACTGAAGCTTTCTTT. This codes for CASSVSQNTEAFF.

This clone turned up a few times. V and J are TRBV11-3 and TRBJ2-5; D remains unclear. Germline V gene data show CDR1 as SGHNT and CDR2 as YENEEA. V was clipped by 2 bases and J by 1 base, with 11 bases between them. The CDR3 has 15 residues. The CDR3 nucleotides read TGTGCCAGCAGCTTATATGAGGCCAGCCAAGAGACCCAGTACTTC. It encodes CASSLYEASQETQYF.